This passage covers 8 T cell receptor beta chains from one sample sequenced in a study of chemoradiotherapy in HPV16-positive cancers (dated by TCRdb to the early 2020s). The receptor library was made with the immunoSEQ multiplex PCR assay. The clones in this table, taken by TCRdb from immuneACCESS, are in-frame only. Not every clone is retained; where verified, under half of the shortfall comes from an unresolved V gene, and the cause of the rest is unknown. Present in this sample are 10,000 to 15,000 clones, 78% of which were seen just once. Around 2.5% of the sample belongs to the ten largest clones. Sample collection was performed from a patient who underwent chemoradiotherapy. The receptors were gathered from a human donor with HPV-associated anogenital cancer.

This rearrangement joins TRBV4-1 to TRBJ2-6, with D possibly matching TRBD1 (5 bases). Germline V gene sequence: CDR1 MGHRA, CDR2 YSYEKL. The V gene lost 0 bases and the J gene lost 0 bases, with 12 bases spanning the gap. The CDR3 extends over 18 amino acids. The CDR3 nucleotides are TGCGCCAGCAGCCAAGACAGGCAGGGCGGCTCTGGGGCCAACGTCCTGACTTTC. Translating it yields CASSQDRQGGSGANVLTF.

This clone was counted a single time. The J gene is TRBJ1-1, the V gene TRBV7-9; D is unclear. V gave up 6 bases and J gave up 7 bases, with 15 bases separating them. CDR3 length equals 13 residues. Germline values: CDR1 SEHNR, CDR2 FQNEAQ (reference sequence). The CDR3 sequence is CASSMSVELEAFF. For the CDR3, the DNA is TGTGCCAGCAGTATGTCAGTGGAACTTGAAGCTTTCTTT.

The rearrangement joins TRBV11-2 to TRBJ1-2, with 9 bases that match TRBD1. Germline-derived CDR1 and CDR2 are SGHAT and FQNNGV. The CDR3 loop spans 14 amino acids. Unmatched junction bases numbered 5, after V lost 5 bases and J lost 4 bases. In DNA form, the CDR3 reads TGTGCCAGCAGCCTACAGGGGGCGATCTATGGCTACACCTTC. Translation gives CASSLQGAIYGYTF. Variable domain in full (rest from reference TRBV11-2 and TRBJ1-2): EAGVAQSPRYKIIEKRQSVAFWCNPISGHATLYWYQQILGQGPKLLIQFQNNGVVDDSQLPKDRFSAERLKGVDSTLKIQPAKLEDSAVYLCASSLQGAIYGYTFGSGTRLTVV.

The chain uses TRBV11-3 and TRBJ2-7, with D maybe TRBD1 (6 bases). Trimming cost V 6 bases and J 3 bases, with 15 bases left between them. CDR1 is SGHNT and CDR2 is YENEEA in the germline V gene. CDR3 length: 14 amino acids. CDR3 sequence reads: CASSQGGRYYEQYF. The CDR3, as DNA: TGTGCCAGCAGTCAAGGGGGTCGGTACTACGAGCAGTACTTC.

Only a few counts were recorded for this clone. The chain employs TRBV5-4 and TRBJ1-2, with D possibly matching TRBD1 (5 bases). The CDR3 runs to 15 residues. The V gene's germline CDR1 is SGHNT and CDR2 YYREEE (reference sequence). Trimming removed 2 bases from V and 6 bases from J, with 17 bases in between. This CDR3 is CASSFMAGPINGYTF. CDR3 in DNA: TGTGCCAGCAGCTTTATGGCGGGACCCATAAATGGCTACACCTTC.

This clone was detected once. J is TRBJ2-6 and V is TRBV29-1; the D is unclear. With 4 bases removed from V and 1 base from J, the gap between germline ends came to 8 bases. CDR3 length: 14 amino acids. In germline, CDR1 is SQVTM, CDR2 ANQGSEA. The CDR3 region has the DNA TGCAGCGTTGGCGACGGGTCTGGGGCCAACGTCCTGACTTTC. Its protein product is CSVGDGSGANVLTF.

This chain connects TRBV4-1 to TRBJ1-5, with D tentatively TRBD1 (6 bases). This CDR3 has 17 residues. In germline, CDR1 is MGHRA, CDR2 YSYEKL. Trimming removed 0 bases at V and 5 bases at J, with 17 bases between. This chain's CDR3 is CASSQENSGRGYQPQHF. In nucleotides, the CDR3 is TGCGCCAGCAGCCAAGAAAACTCAGGCAGGGGTTATCAGCCCCAGCATTTT.

Of note for this clone: The junction departs from germline at one end; a sequencing error may be responsible. V gene TRBV7-7 combines with J gene TRBJ2-5; D remains unclear. The CDR3 spans 12 residues. Germline lookup yields CDR1 SSHAT and CDR2 FNYEAQ (reference sequence). The CDR3 DNA sequence: TGTGCTAGCAGCCCCAATGGAGAGACCCAGTACTTC. It yields the protein CASSPNGETQYF.